One sample yielded the 27 T cell receptor beta chains listed below, sequenced in a study of T cells in Graves' hyperthyroidism and ophthalmopathy. TCR beta CDR3 regions were amplified from RNA. HTBI primers were used for first-round RT-PCR of the TCR CDR3. Each CDR3 protein gets one entry after TCRdb re-called the multiplex PCR reads with MiXCR. Seen here are about 360,000 distinct CDR3 sequences, about 13% observed once, and the top ten hold 9.2%. The sample comprised blood. The origin of the receptors is a young woman with Graves' hyperthyroidism.

Concerning this clonotype itself: This may arise from a read error, as a much more abundant clone is one base away. This chain links TRBV6-2 or TRBV6-3 with TRBJ2-7, with 7 bases that match TRBD2. This CDR3 spans 17 amino acids. The ends lost 6 bases at V and 7 bases at J; junction bases unmatched: 21. CDR1 is MNHEY and CDR2 is SVGEGT in the germline V gene. CDR3 nucleotides: TGTGCCAGCAGACTGGGGGACTACCGTACCACGACGAATGAGCAGTACTTC. Amino acids: CASRLGDYRTTTNEQYF.

The gene calls are TRBV5-4 and TRBJ1-2; D remains unclear. Trimming stripped 2 bases from V and 3 bases from J, with 11 bases between. CDR1 is SGHNT, CDR2 YYREEE, per germline (reference sequence). This CDR3 has 14 residues. DNA for the CDR3: TGTGCCAGCAGCTTCCGTCTGGGTGACTATGGCTACACCTTC. It translates to CASSFRLGDYGYTF.

This clonotype was detected ten times or more. The V gene is TRBV20-1, the J gene TRBJ2-1; D is possibly TRBD2 (6 bases). This CDR3 has 16 residues. The V end lost 3 bases, the J end lost 9 bases, and 24 bases lay between the germline ends. The germline V gene has CDR1 DFQATT and CDR2 SNEGSKA (reference sequence). CDR3 region: CSARMDRLELYGEQFF. For the CDR3, the DNA is TGCAGTGCTAGGATGGATCGACTAGAGCTTTATGGTGAGCAGTTCTTC.

This clonotype occurred a few times. The rearrangement joins TRBV12-3 or TRBV12-4 to TRBJ1-2, with D hard to call. CDR3 length: 13 amino acids. With 1 base removed from V and 8 bases from J, the gap between germline ends came to 11 bases. Here the CDR3 reads CASSLGAPGGYTF. CDR3 nucleotide sequence: TGTGCCAGCAGTTTAGGGGCCCCCGGGGGCTACACCTTC.

This clonotype was picked up many times. The chain uses TRBV28 and TRBJ2-7, with 8 bases matching TRBD1. CDR1 MDHEN and CDR2 SYDVKM come from the germline V gene. The V gene end was trimmed by 5 bases and the J gene end by 6 bases; junction bases not matched to a gene: 12. The CDR3 sequence is 15 residues long. The CDR3 nucleotides read TGTGCCAGCAGTGGCGCCGGGACAGGTCGCGGCGAGCAGTACTTC. Protein sequence: CASSGAGTGRGEQYF.

This clonotype was observed many times. This CDR3 reads CASSRGPNEKLFF. DNA of the CDR3: TGTGCCAGCTCACGGGGCCCTAATGAAAAACTGTTTTTT. The J gene is TRBJ1-4, the V gene TRBV18; a possible D gene is TRBD1 (5 bases). CDR1 is KGHSH, CDR2 LQKENI, per germline. V lost 4 bases, J lost 3 bases, and 6 bases lay in between. This CDR3 has 13 residues.

The genes are TRBV29-1 and TRBJ2-7; D unclear. This CDR3 is 13 amino acids long. The germline CDR1 and CDR2 sequences are SQVTM and ANQGSEA. The V end lost 7 bases, the J end lost 1 base, and 14 bases lay between the germline ends. CDR3 in DNA: TGCAGCGCCCGGCGGCAGGAGTCCTACGAGCAGTACTTC. This codes for CSARRQESYEQYF.

The chain joins TRBV7-2 to TRBJ2-5, with D hard to call. Deletions cut 3 bases from V and 0 bases from J, with 14 bases between. In germline, CDR1 is SGHTA, CDR2 FQGNSA. The CDR3 loop spans 16 amino acids. CDR3 sequence: CASSFNEVGYQETQYF. The CDR3 nucleotides read TGTGCCAGCAGCTTCAACGAAGTGGGGTACCAAGAGACCCAGTACTTC.

In this sample, this clonotype turned up many times. The J gene is TRBJ2-7, the V gene TRBV11-3; D call uncertain. V was pared by 5 bases and J by 2 bases, with 13 bases between. CDR1 is SGHNT, CDR2 YENEEA, per germline. The CDR3 runs 14 residues. This CDR3 is CASSDKARPYEQYF. The CDR3 DNA is TGTGCCAGCAGCGATAAGGCGCGACCCTACGAGCAGTACTTC.

The CDR3 reads CSARSETQYF. CDR3 coding DNA: TGCAGTGCTAGGTCGGAGACCCAGTACTTC. The V call is TRBV20-1, the J call TRBJ2-5; D gene ambiguous. The V gene's germline CDR1 is DFQATT and CDR2 SNEGSKA (reference sequence). The CDR3 loop spans 10 amino acids. V was shortened by 3 bases and J by 5 bases, with 4 bases between the two germline ends.

This clonotype was detected many times. The genes are TRBV20-1 and TRBJ2-1, with TRBD2 as a possible D gene (6 bases). The V gene's germline CDR1 is DFQATT and CDR2 SNEGSKA (reference sequence). V lost 3 bases and J lost 0, with 21 bases in between. The CDR3 runs 18 residues. The CDR3 nucleotides are TGCAGTGCTAGCGGCAGGGAGGTCTTGGCGGCCTCCTACAATGAGCAGTTCTTC. It codes for CSASGREVLAASYNEQFF.

The sample holds many counts of this clonotype. This chain links TRBV10-3 with TRBJ1-1, with D possibly matching TRBD1 (5 bases). The CDR3 is 14 amino acids. V lost 3 bases and J 3 bases, leaving 11 bases between the germline ends. Per the germline V gene, CDR1 is ENHRY and CDR2 is SYGVKD. The CDR3 sequence: CAISELEGDTEAFF. The CDR3 DNA follows: TGTGCCATCAGTGAATTGGAAGGGGACACTGAAGCTTTCTTT.

The chain employs TRBV6-1 and TRBJ1-5; D unclear. In germline, CDR1 is MNHNS, CDR2 SASEGT. This CDR3 is 15 amino acids long. With 1 base removed from V and 2 bases from J, the gap between germline ends came to 9 bases. The CDR3, as DNA: TGTGCCAGCAGTGAAGGGCAGATTCGCAATCAGCCCCAGCATTTT. It yields the protein CASSEGQIRNQPQHF.

This clonotype was seen ten or more times. This chain connects TRBV9 to TRBJ2-1; D call uncertain. Trimming removed 0 bases from V and 4 bases from J, with 11 bases in between. Germline CDR1 reads SGDLS; CDR2 reads YYNGEE. The CDR3 extends over 15 amino acids. The CDR3 region has the DNA TGTGCCAGCAGCGTAGCCCCAGATTATTACAATGAGCAGTTCTTC. Amino acid sequence: CASSVAPDYYNEQFF.

Only a few counts were recorded for this clonotype. The germline gene is not matched at one end of the junction; a read error may be the cause. The chain joins TRBV4-1 to TRBJ2-5; 7 bases align to TRBD2. This CDR3 is 19 amino acids long. The germline V gene has CDR1 MGHRA and CDR2 YSYEKL. The CDR3 reads CANSQGRPLPLAAQETQYF. The DNA of the CDR3 is TGCGCCAACAGCCAAGGACGGCCCCTACCGCTAGCGGCCCAAGAGACCCAGTACTTC.

This clonotype has a handful of counts. The chain is built from TRBV9 and TRBJ2-1; 9 nucleotides line up with TRBD2. The length of the CDR3 is 16 residues. V lost 2 bases, J lost 0 bases, and 3 bases stayed unmatched. CDR1 and CDR2 from the germline V gene are SGDLS and YYNGEE. CDR3 in amino acids: CASSVFSGGSYNEQFF. CDR3 sequence (DNA): TGTGCCAGCAGCGTTTTTAGCGGGGGCTCCTACAATGAGCAGTTCTTC.

This clonotype has a count of ten or more. The rearrangement links TRBV10-3 to TRBJ2-7, with D perhaps being TRBD1 or TRBD2 (5 bases each). CDR3 length: 16 residues. The germline CDR1 and CDR2 sequences are ENHRY and SYGVKD. Trimming removed 0 bases at V and 6 bases at J, with 18 bases between. The CDR3 spells CAISESNGGPLREQYF. The CDR3 DNA is TGTGCCATCAGTGAGTCGAATGGGGGTCCACTCCGCGAGCAGTACTTC.

The genes are TRBV9 and TRBJ2-1, with D perhaps TRBD2 (6 bases). The V and J ends lost 0 bases and 7 bases respectively, with 17 bases between them. CDR3 size: 16 residues. Germline values: CDR1 SGDLS, CDR2 YYNGEE. CDR3 protein: CASSVAGGLPENEQFF. CDR3 bases: TGTGCCAGCAGCGTAGCTGGGGGACTGCCCGAGAATGAGCAGTTCTTC.

This clonotype was detected ten times or more. This sequence joins TRBV3-1 and TRBJ1-5; D not resolved. Germline CDR1 LGHDT, CDR2 YNNKEL (reference sequence). Trimming took off 3 bases at V and 0 bases at J, with 6 bases between the two ends. The CDR3 sequence is 14 residues long. In nucleotides, the CDR3 is TGTGCCAGCAGCCAGGGGATTAGCAATCAGCCCCAGCATTTT. Protein: CASSQGISNQPQHF.

This clonotype was observed at least ten times. This chain connects TRBV12-3 or TRBV12-4 to TRBJ1-5; 8 bases line up with TRBD1. The CDR3 sequence is 15 residues long. V gave up 6 bases and J gave up 5 bases; unmatched junction bases: 9. CDR3 coding DNA: TGTGCCAGCAGCCGGTCAGGGGGCTTTGATCAGCCCCAGCATTTT. Protein sequence: CASSRSGGFDQPQHF.

The CDR3 sequence: CASSYSARAGVYGYTF. In DNA form, the CDR3 reads TGTGCCAGCAGTTACTCCGCCCGGGCCGGGGTCTATGGCTACACCTTC. The chain recombines TRBV6-2 or TRBV6-3 with TRBJ1-2; unclear D gene. Germline CDR1 reads MNHEY; CDR2 reads SVGEGT. With 0 bases removed from V and 4 bases from J, the gap between germline ends came to 15 bases. CDR3 size: 16 residues.

This clonotype appeared many times. The chain couples TRBV4-1 to TRBJ2-5, with 7 bases aligning to TRBD2. Trimming cost V 1 base and J 5 bases; bases outside gene matches: 10. The CDR3 is 16 amino acids. Germline V gene sequence: CDR1 MGHRA, CDR2 YSYEKL. In nucleotides, the CDR3 is TGCGCCAGCAGCCAAGGAACCAGGGAGGGCTCGGAGACCCAGTACTTC. This gives the protein CASSQGTREGSETQYF.

Only a few counts were recorded for this clonotype. The rearrangement links TRBV20-1 to TRBJ2-1; TRBD2 aligns across 10 bases. Trimming removed 3 bases from V and 0 bases from J; junction bases left unmatched: 5. Germline V lookup: CDR1 DFQATT, CDR2 SNEGSKA (reference sequence). This CDR3 is built from 16 residues. The CDR3 coding sequence is TGCAGTGCTAGGCTAGCGGGAGTGATCTCCTACAATGAGCAGTTCTTC. Protein sequence: CSARLAGVISYNEQFF.

In its sample, this clonotype was seen many times. The gene calls are TRBV6-2 or TRBV6-3 and TRBJ2-4, with D perhaps matching TRBD2 (6 bases). V lost 5 bases to trimming and J lost 7 bases, with 15 bases between them. Germline V gene sequence: CDR1 MNHEY, CDR2 SVGEGT. CDR3 length: 14 residues. In DNA form, the CDR3 reads TGTGCCAGCAGTAGACCAGCCGGGGGTAACATTCAGTACTTC. Translating it yields CASSRPAGGNIQYF.

This clonotype showed up many times. CDR3 nucleotides: TGTGCCTGGAGTGGCGGGAGGGCCTACAATGAGCAGTTCTTC. This translates into CAWSGGRAYNEQFF. V and J are TRBV30 and TRBJ2-1; 9 bases are shared with TRBD2. The germline CDR1 and CDR2 sequences are GTSNPN and SVGIG (reference sequence). V was pared by 1 base and J by 2 bases, with 0 bases of the junction left unmatched. CDR3 length equals 14 residues.

In this sample, this clonotype turned up many times. J is TRBJ2-1 and V is TRBV11-2, with no clear D. With 5 bases removed from V and 0 bases from J, the gap between germline ends came to 8 bases. This CDR3 has 14 residues. Germline V gene data show CDR1 as SGHAT and CDR2 as FQNNGV. The CDR3 nucleotides are TGTGCCAGCAGCAGGCCGGGCTCCTACAATGAGCAGTTCTTC. It encodes CASSRPGSYNEQFF.

This clonotype was picked up many times. The chain recombines TRBV3-1 with TRBJ1-5; tentatively, D is TRBD1 (5 bases). This CDR3 has 12 amino acids. Germline V lookup: CDR1 LGHDT, CDR2 YNNKEL (reference sequence). Trimming cost V 4 bases and J 8 bases, with 9 bases left between them. CDR3 region: CASSRGEEPQHF. In DNA, the CDR3 is TGTGCCAGCAGCCGGGGGGAAGAGCCCCAGCATTTT. The entire variable domain, with the rest obtained from reference TRBV3-1 and TRBJ1-5, is as follows: DTAVSQTPKYLVTQMGNDKSIKCEQNLGHDTMYWYKQDSKKFLKIMFSYNNKELIINETVPNRFSPKSPDKAHLNLHINSLELGDSAVYFCASSRGEEPQHFGDGTRLSIL.